This TCR beta chain originates from a study of shared clonotypes between healthy human individuals. Study conclusions and caveats: A handful of donors shared approximately 5% of their naive CD4 clonotypes.

Germline CDR1 and CDR2: SEHNR and FQNEAQ (reference sequence). This CDR3 contains 16 residues. V gave up 8 bases and J gave up 2 bases; unmatched junction bases: 11. As regards this clone: Its target is unknown.

Each cell subset's genomic DNA was divided evenly among several immunoSEQ plates. The assay was immunoSEQ multiplex PCR, and TCRdb's table has in-frame clones only and misses some. The sample includes over 1.5 million clones, 95% to 99% of them seen just once. Recent acute infections and vaccinations were absent in the healthy HIV-negative adult donors. Those who donated, Caucasian adults without exception, all lived in Nashville, Tennessee. The TCR sequence derives from a man aged 25 to 40 in good health. Material for sequencing was naive CD4+ T cells sorted from blood. Subset defined: CD45RA+ positively selected. The chain joins TRBV7-9 to TRBJ2-1, with 8 bases identical to TRBD2. CDR3 amino acids: CASSRRGGTTYNEQFF. The CDR3 nucleotides read TGTGCCAGCTCACGACGGGGGGGCACCACCTACAATGAGCAGTTCTTC.